The rows below give T cell receptor beta chains drawn from one sample of a study of T-cell memory formation after mild COVID-19. TCRdb reprocessed the 5' RACE reads via MiXCR and lists one record per CDR3 protein. The sample shows 290,000 or so distinct CDR3 sequences, approximately 19% of them seen only once. The specimen sequenced was PBMCs or a T cell subset sorted from them (not recorded which). These receptors were collected from a man aged 18 to 29 who had mild COVID-19 (a few samples of this study predate the infection). Cell type and time point are not known. Each CDR3 is given with its conserved first and last residue. Each record gives: J gene, clone size, D gene, V gene, CDR3 protein, CDR3 DNA. A D gene is named only where the DNA matches it firmly. The size entry is marked missing in some rows and otherwise reads once, few, many or a size class.

>TRBJ2-1|few|TRBD1|TRBV3-1
CASSLRDSDEQFF
TGTGCCAGCAGCCTCCGGGACAGTGATGAGCAGTTCTTC
>TRBJ1-1|few|NA|TRBV24-1
CATSDLKASEAFF
TGTGCCACCAGTGATTTAAAGGCGTCGGAAGCTTTCTTT
>TRBJ1-2|few|NA|TRBV28
CASQNGGYGYTF
TGTGCCAGCCAAAACGGGGGCTATGGCTACACCTTC
>TRBJ2-2|NA|TRBD2|TRBV5-1
CASSLGLAGGTGELFF
TGCGCCAGCAGCTTGGGACTAGCGGGGGGCACCGGGGAGCTGTTTTTT
>TRBJ2-1|few|NA|TRBV5-1
CASSLGFWGEYNEQFF
TGCGCCAGCAGCTTGGGCTTCTGGGGGGAATACAATGAGCAGTTCTTC
>TRBJ2-1|NA|NA|TRBV6-6
CASSYLRSYNEQFF
TGTGCCAGCAGTTACTTGCGGTCCTACAATGAGCAGTTCTTC
>TRBJ2-1|NA|TRBD1|TRBV4-2
CASSQIPGQGAVSYNEQFF
TGTGCCAGCAGCCAGATTCCGGGACAGGGGGCGGTTTCCTACAATGAGCAGTTCTTC
>TRBJ1-2|few|NA|TRBV5-1
CASSPWTANYGYTF
TGCGCCAGCAGCCCGTGGACCGCGAACTATGGCTACACCTTC
>TRBJ2-4|NA|TRBD1|TRBV6-1
CASRSTGRDIQYF
TGTGCCAGCAGATCGACAGGGAGAGACATTCAGTACTTC
>TRBJ2-5|NA|TRBD2|TRBV7-2
CASSFTSGVQETQYF
TGTGCCAGCAGCTTCACTAGCGGGGTTCAAGAGACCCAGTACTTC
>TRBJ2-3|NA|TRBD2|TRBV7-9
CASSRERGRGADTQYF
TGTGCCAGCAGCCGCGAAAGGGGACGGGGGGCAGATACGCAGTATTTT
>TRBJ2-2|NA|NA|TRBV4-1
CASSQAPPGLSGTGELFF
TGCGCCAGCAGCCAGGCACCCCCAGGGTTGTCGGGCACCGGGGAGCTGTTTTTT
>TRBJ1-1|few|NA|TRBV6-5
CASRYWGGETEAFF
TGTGCCAGCAGGTATTGGGGGGGAGAAACTGAAGCTTTCTTT
>TRBJ1-5|few|NA|TRBV5-1
CASSLGRDSNQPQHF
TGCGCCAGCAGCTTGGGCAGGGATAGCAATCAGCCCCAGCATTTT
>TRBJ1-6|few|NA|TRBV7-9
CASSLGVKGMLHF
TGTGCCAGCAGCTTAGGTGTCAAAGGGATGCTCCACTTT
>TRBJ1-3|NA|NA|TRBV5-1
CASSRESAPRGGNTIYF
TGCGCCAGCAGCCGGGAGTCGGCCCCGAGAGGAGGAAACACCATATATTTT
>TRBJ2-3|NA|NA|TRBV4-2
CASSQGMSRDTDTQYF
TGTGCCAGCAGCCAAGGGATGAGCAGAGACACAGATACGCAGTATTTT
>TRBJ2-5|few|TRBD1|TRBV12-3/TRBV12-4
CASGRDRQAETQYF
TGTGCCAGCGGCAGGGACAGGCAAGCAGAGACCCAGTACTTC
>TRBJ1-6|few|NA|TRBV5-1
CASSLAGTKFGSPLHF
TGCGCCAGCAGCTTGGCCGGGACAAAGTTTGGTTCACCCCTCCACTTT
>TRBJ2-3|few|NA|TRBV27
CASSPRQPISTDTQYF
TGTGCCAGCAGTCCACGACAGCCGATTAGCACAGATACGCAGTATTTT
>TRBJ2-5|many|NA|TRBV12-3/TRBV12-4
CASSPGGRETQYF
TGTGCCAGCAGTCCGGGGGGCCGAGAGACCCAGTACTTC
>TRBJ2-2|NA|TRBD1|TRBV6-1
CASRYAGGGTGELFF
TGTGCCAGCAGATACGCAGGGGGCGGCACCGGGGAGCTGTTTTTT
>TRBJ1-6|NA|NA|TRBV6-5
CASSYSGSPYNSPLHF
TGTGCCAGCAGTTACTCAGGGTCCCCATATAATTCACCCCTCCACTTT
>TRBJ1-2|NA|NA|TRBV2
CASSEADGRNYGYTF
TGTGCCAGCAGTGAAGCGGACGGGAGGAACTATGGCTACACCTTC
>TRBJ2-1|NA|TRBD1|TRBV4-1
CASSQDLGTGSEQFF
TGCGCCAGCAGCCAAGATCTAGGGACAGGGAGCGAGCAGTTCTTC
>TRBJ2-2|NA|TRBD2|TRBV28
CASSSTGLAGLRANTGELFF
TGTGCCAGCAGTTCGACCGGACTAGCGGGACTGAGAGCGAACACCGGGGAGCTGTTTTTT
>TRBJ1-2|few|NA|TRBV3-1
CASSYRRARENGYTF
TGTGCCAGCAGCTATCGGCGGGCTCGGGAAAATGGCTACACCTTC
>TRBJ2-3|few|TRBD2|TRBV7-9
CASSSTRAGASTDTQYF
TGTGCCAGCAGCTCGACACGAGCGGGGGCCTCCACAGATACGCAGTATTTT
>TRBJ2-1|NA|TRBD2|TRBV9
CASNLAGKVDEQFF
TGTGCCAGCAATTTAGCGGGGAAGGTGGATGAGCAGTTCTTC
>TRBJ2-3|NA|NA|TRBV4-1
CASSLHRADTQYF
TGCGCCAGCAGCCTTCACAGGGCAGATACGCAGTATTTT
>TRBJ2-7|NA|NA|TRBV30
CAWSVFPSEQYF
TGTGCCTGGAGTGTATTTCCTTCTGAGCAGTACTTC
>TRBJ2-1|NA|NA|TRBV11-1
CASSLQGRHEQFF
TGTGCCAGCAGCTTACAGGGGAGGCATGAGCAGTTCTTC
>TRBJ2-1|NA|TRBD2|TRBV20-1
CSARDPGGSSYNEQFF
TGCAGTGCTAGAGACCCCGGGGGGAGCTCCTACAATGAGCAGTTCTTC
>TRBJ2-5|many|TRBD2|TRBV20-1
CSAPRTSLETQYF
TGCAGTGCCCCAAGGACTAGCTTGGAGACCCAGTACTTC
>TRBJ2-2|few|NA|TRBV20-1
CSAPRQEATGELFF
TGCAGTGCTCCGCGACAGGAGGCCACCGGGGAGCTGTTTTTT
>TRBJ2-5|NA|NA|TRBV6-2/TRBV6-3
CASRPTTRAGETQYF
TGTGCCAGCAGGCCTACTACACGGGCAGGAGAGACCCAGTACTTC
>TRBJ1-1|few|TRBD1|TRBV5-1
CASRPTDRGNTEAFF
TGCGCCAGCCGCCCCACCGACAGGGGTAATACTGAAGCTTTCTTT
>TRBJ1-3|NA|NA|TRBV18
CASSPMPGTTFSGNTIYF
TGTGCCAGCTCACCTATGCCCGGGACGACGTTTTCTGGAAACACCATATATTTT
>TRBJ2-3|NA|TRBD2|TRBV7-2
CASSGLAGGMTLLTDTQYF
TGTGCCAGCAGCGGACTAGCGGGGGGCATGACCTTACTCACAGATACGCAGTATTTT
>TRBJ2-7|few|TRBD2|TRBV30
CAWNHGGGVEQYF
TGTGCCTGGAACCACGGGGGGGGTGTCGAGCAGTACTTC
>TRBJ1-5|NA|NA|TRBV20-1
CSARDQGYSNQPQHF
TGCAGTGCTAGAGATCAGGGATATAGCAATCAGCCCCAGCATTTT
>TRBJ2-3|many|TRBD2|TRBV7-3
CASSFGGADTQYF
TGTGCCAGCAGCTTCGGGGGGGCGGATACGCAGTATTTT